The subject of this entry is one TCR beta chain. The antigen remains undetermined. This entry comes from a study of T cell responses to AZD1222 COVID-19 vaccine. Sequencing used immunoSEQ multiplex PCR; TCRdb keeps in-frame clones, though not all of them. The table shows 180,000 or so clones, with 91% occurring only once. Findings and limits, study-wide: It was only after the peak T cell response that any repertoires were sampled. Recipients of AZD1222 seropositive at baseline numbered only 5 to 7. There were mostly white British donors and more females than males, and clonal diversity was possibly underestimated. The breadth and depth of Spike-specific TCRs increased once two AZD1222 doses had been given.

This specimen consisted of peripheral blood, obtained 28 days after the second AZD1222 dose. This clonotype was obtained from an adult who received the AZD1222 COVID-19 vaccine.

DNA of the CDR3: TGTGCCAGCCATGACTGGTTCCAAGAGACCCAGTACTTC. Amino acid sequence: CASHDWFQETQYF. This chain connects TRBV2 to TRBJ2-5; the D is unclear. Germline-derived CDR1 and CDR2 are SNHLY and FYNNEI. V shed 8 bases and J shed 1 base, with 11 bases lying between them. This CDR3 spans 13 amino acids.